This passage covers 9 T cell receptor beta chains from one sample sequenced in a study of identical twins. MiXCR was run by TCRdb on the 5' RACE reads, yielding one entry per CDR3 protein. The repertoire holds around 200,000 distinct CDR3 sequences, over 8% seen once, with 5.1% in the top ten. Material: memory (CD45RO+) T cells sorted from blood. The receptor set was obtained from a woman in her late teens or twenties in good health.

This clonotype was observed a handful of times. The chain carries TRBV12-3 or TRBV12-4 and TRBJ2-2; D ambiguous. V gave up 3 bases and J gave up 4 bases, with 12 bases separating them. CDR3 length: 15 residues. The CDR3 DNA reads TGTGCCAGCAGTTTTCGAGCCCGATTCACCGGGGAGCTGTTTTTT. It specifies CASSFRARFTGELFF.

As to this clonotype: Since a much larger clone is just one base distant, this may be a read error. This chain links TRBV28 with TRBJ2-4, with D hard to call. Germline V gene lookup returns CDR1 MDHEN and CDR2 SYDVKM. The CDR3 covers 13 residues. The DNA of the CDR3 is TGTACCACCTTTTTTTCTGGGGAAAACATTCAGTACTTC. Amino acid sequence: CTTFFSGENIQYF. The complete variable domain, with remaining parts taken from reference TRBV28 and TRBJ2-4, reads DVKVTQSSRYLVKRTGEKVFLECVQDMDHENMFWYRQDPGLGLRLIYFSYDVKMKEKGDIPEGYSVSREKKERFSLILESASTNQTSMYLCTTFFSGENIQYFGAGTRLSVL.

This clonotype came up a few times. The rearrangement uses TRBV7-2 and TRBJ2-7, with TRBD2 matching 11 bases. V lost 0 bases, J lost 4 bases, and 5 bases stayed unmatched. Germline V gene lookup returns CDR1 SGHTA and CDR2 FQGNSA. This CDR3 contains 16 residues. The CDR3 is CASSLAGVAGGYEQYF. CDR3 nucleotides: TGTGCCAGCAGCTTAGCGGGGGTAGCGGGAGGGTACGAGCAGTACTTC. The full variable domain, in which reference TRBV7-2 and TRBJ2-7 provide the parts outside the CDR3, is GAGVSQSPSNKVTEKGKDVELRCDPISGHTALYWYRQSLGQGLEFLIYFQGNSAPDKSGLPSDRFSAERTGGSVSTLTIQRTQQEDSAVYLCASSLAGVAGGYEQYFGPGTRLTVT.

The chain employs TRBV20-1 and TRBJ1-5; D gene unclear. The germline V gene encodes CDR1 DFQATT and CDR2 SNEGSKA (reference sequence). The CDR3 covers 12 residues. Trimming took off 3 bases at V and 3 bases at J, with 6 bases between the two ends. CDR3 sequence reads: CSASSYNQPQHF. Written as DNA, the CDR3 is TGCAGTGCTAGTTCGTACAATCAGCCCCAGCATTTT.

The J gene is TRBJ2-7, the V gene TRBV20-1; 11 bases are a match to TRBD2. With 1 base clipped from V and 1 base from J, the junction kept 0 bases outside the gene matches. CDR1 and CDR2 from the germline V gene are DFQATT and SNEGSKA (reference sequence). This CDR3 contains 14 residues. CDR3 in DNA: TGCAGTGCTAGAGGGACTAGCGGGTCCTACGAGCAGTACTTC. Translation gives CSARGTSGSYEQYF.

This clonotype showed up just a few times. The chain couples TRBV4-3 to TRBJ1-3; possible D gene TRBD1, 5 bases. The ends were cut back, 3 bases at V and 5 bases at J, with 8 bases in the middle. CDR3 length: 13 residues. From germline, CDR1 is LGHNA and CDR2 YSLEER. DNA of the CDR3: TGCGCCAGCAGCCATGGGACGAGAAACACCATATATTTT. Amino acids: CASSHGTRNTIYF.

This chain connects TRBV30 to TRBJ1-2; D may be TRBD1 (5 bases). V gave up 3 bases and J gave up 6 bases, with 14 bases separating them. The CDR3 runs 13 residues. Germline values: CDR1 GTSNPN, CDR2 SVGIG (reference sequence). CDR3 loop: CAWRTQAGHGYTF. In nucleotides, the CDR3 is TGTGCCTGGAGAACACAGGCTGGTCATGGCTACACCTTC.

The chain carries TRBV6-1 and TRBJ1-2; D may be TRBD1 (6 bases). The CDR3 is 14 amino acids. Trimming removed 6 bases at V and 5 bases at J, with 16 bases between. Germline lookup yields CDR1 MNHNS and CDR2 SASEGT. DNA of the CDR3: TGTGCCAGCAGATGGGGGCAGGGGAGATATGGCTACACCTTC. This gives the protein CASRWGQGRYGYTF.

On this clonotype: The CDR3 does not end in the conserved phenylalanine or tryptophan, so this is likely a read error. CDR3 nucleotides: TGTGCCAGCTCATATGGGACTAGCGGGATTCTTGAGCAGTTCCTC. Translated: CASSYGTSGILEQFL. V gene TRBV18 combines with J gene TRBJ2-1; 13 nucleotides match TRBD2. The CDR3 consists of 15 residues. The germline V gene encodes CDR1 KGHSH and CDR2 LQKENI. The trim removed 5 bases at V and 9 bases at J, leaving 7 bases unmatched.